This T cell receptor beta chain was observed in a study of identical twins. TCRdb reanalysed the 5' RACE reads using MiXCR and keeps one entry per CDR3 protein. The sample has about 190,000 distinct CDR3 sequences; roughly 15% are singletons. As regards this clonotype: As yet, its antigen is unknown.

General study findings and limits: Partial confounding of zero-insertion analyses by invariant MAIT and iNKT cells was possible.

Trimming cost V 2 bases and J 5 bases, with 16 bases left between them. CDR3 length equals 15 residues. The germline V gene encodes CDR1 LGHNA and CDR2 YSLEER. These data were likewise used in another study, on T cells expressing NK-cell markers.

Sequenced sample: CD8+ T cells sorted from blood. The source of this sequence is a woman aged 18-30 years in good health. The rearrangement links TRBV4-3 to TRBJ2-7, with D perhaps TRBD1 (5 bases). The CDR3 protein is CASSQTRNAGNEQYF. The CDR3 DNA reads as TGCGCCAGCAGCCAAACGAGAAATGCAGGGAACGAGCAGTACTTC.